The rows below give T cell receptor beta chains drawn from one sample of a study of regulatory T cells in long-lasting Graves disease. TCRdb re-analysed the multiplex PCR reads in MiXCR, keeping a single row per CDR3 protein. This sample has hundreds of thousands of distinct CDR3 sequences, with about 12% found just once. These data were also filed under a second study, of T cells in Graves' hyperthyroidism and ophthalmopathy.

This specimen consisted of peripheral blood mononuclear cells (PBMCs), obtained at new diagnosis, from a patient treated with antithyroid drugs. The source of these receptors is a woman aged 25 to 39 with Graves disease. CDR3s include the opening cysteine and the closing phenylalanine or tryptophan. Fields, in order: clone size, D gene, V gene, J gene, CDR3 DNA, CDR3 protein. D genes are given only for firm matches. For some rows the clone size is stated as once, few or many, or as a class when expanded; others skip it.

>many|TRBD1|TRBV28|TRBJ1-5
TGTGCCAGCAGTTTCCAGGGGGCGTTCGGTCAGCCCCAGCATTTT
CASSFQGAFGQPQHF
>.|.|TRBV27|TRBJ2-7
TGTGCCAGCGGTCAGCAAGCGTTAAGTGCACAGCAGTACTTC
CASGQQALSAQQYF
>many|.|TRBV11-3|TRBJ2-1
TGTGCCAGCAGCCAATATGGGGGGCGGGCCTCCTACAATGAGCAGTTCTTC
CASSQYGGRASYNEQFF
>many|.|TRBV7-9|TRBJ1-6
TGTGCCAGCAGCTTCCGGGCCGCGGGGAATTCACCCCTCCACTTT
CASSFRAAGNSPLHF
>many|.|TRBV5-1|TRBJ1-1
TGCGCCAGCAGCGAACAAGGAACTGAAGCTTTCTTT
CASSEQGTEAFF
>few|.|TRBV7-6|TRBJ2-1
TGTGCCAGCAGCTTAAAAGCCCCTAAGGATGAGCAGTTCTTC
CASSLKAPKDEQFF
>few|.|TRBV30|TRBJ2-6
TGTGCCTGGAATGTGGGACACGGCCATTTCGGGGCCAACGTCCTGACTTTC
CAWNVGHGHFGANVLTF
>.|TRBD1|TRBV19|TRBJ1-2
TGTGCCAGTACCCCGACAGGGGACTATGGCTACACCTTC
CASTPTGDYGYTF
>many|TRBD2|TRBV12-3/TRBV12-4|TRBJ2-1
TGTGCCAGCAGTCCCAGGACTAGCGGGAGCATCAGGTCCTACAATGAGCAGTTCTTC
CASSPRTSGSIRSYNEQFF
>many|.|TRBV28|TRBJ2-1
TGTGCCAGCAGTTGGGGAGGGGGACGGAACAATGAGCAGTTCTTC
CASSWGGGRNNEQFF
>few|TRBD2|TRBV20-1|TRBJ2-1
TGCAGTGCTTTCGGACTAGTGGGAGAAGAAGGGCAGTTCTTC
CSAFGLVGEEGQFF
>.|TRBD2|TRBV27|TRBJ2-1
TGTGCCAGCAGTTCATACGGAAGAATAGCGGGAGGAAGTGAGCAGTTCTTC
CASSSYGRIAGGSEQFF
>.|TRBD1|TRBV6-1|TRBJ1-1
TGTGCCAGCACCCGGACAGGGGAAGCTTTCTTT
CASTRTGEAFF
>many|.|TRBV20-1|TRBJ2-2
TGCAGTGCTTCACACCCAACGAACACCGGGGAGCTGTTTTTT
CSASHPTNTGELFF
>many|.|TRBV5-5|TRBJ1-5
TGTGCCAGCAGCCGGGGGGGACATCAGCCCCAGCATTTT
CASSRGGHQPQHF
>many|.|TRBV18|TRBJ1-1
TGTGCCAGCTCACCGTCCGGGATGAACACTGAAGCTTTCTTT
CASSPSGMNTEAFF
>many|.|TRBV28|TRBJ1-2
TGTGCCAGCAGTTTAGTAACTACAGGGCCACACTATGGCTACACCTTC
CASSLVTTGPHYGYTF
>many|TRBD1|TRBV20-1|TRBJ2-7
TGCAGTGCTAGATACGGGACAGGGTCGAACGAGCAGTACTTC
CSARYGTGSNEQYF
>.|TRBD2|TRBV12-3/TRBV12-4|TRBJ2-5
TGTGCCAGCAGTTCCACGACTAGCGGGAGGGCCTTTATGGAGACCCAGTACTTC
CASSSTTSGRAFMETQYF
>many|.|TRBV6-2/TRBV6-3|TRBJ2-3
TGTGCCAGCAGTTACTCGATACGGGTAACAGATACGCAGTATTTT
CASSYSIRVTDTQYF
>many|TRBD2|TRBV10-3|TRBJ2-1
TGTGCCATCAGTGAGTCTGGTCTAGCGGGGGACAATGAGCAGTTCTTC
CAISESGLAGDNEQFF
>few|TRBD2|TRBV24-1|TRBJ2-1
TGTGCCACCAGTTACACTAGCGGGGGATCAGATGAGCAGTTCTTC
CATSYTSGGSDEQFF
>many|TRBD1|TRBV6-5|TRBJ2-6
TGTGCCAGCAGTTACCTCGCCGGACAGGGTGGAGCCAACGTCCTGACTTTC
CASSYLAGQGGANVLTF
>many|TRBD2|TRBV7-9|TRBJ2-3
TGTGCCAGCAGCCGACCGGGACTAGCGGGAGGCACAGATACGCAGTATTTT
CASSRPGLAGGTDTQYF
>many|.|TRBV3-1|TRBJ1-5
TGTGCCAGCAGCCAGCAGCCTAATCAGCCCCAGCATTTT
CASSQQPNQPQHF
>many|TRBD1|TRBV28|TRBJ2-7
TGTGCCAGCTTCCCCGGGACAGAAACCTACGAGCAGTACTTC
CASFPGTETYEQYF
>.|.|TRBV24-1|TRBJ1-1
TGTGCCACCAGTAGAGGGAACACTGAAGCTTTCTTT
CATSRGNTEAFF
>.|TRBD2|TRBV6-1|TRBJ2-3
TGTGCCAGCAGCAAACCACTAGCGGGAGGCTCAGATACGCAGTATTTT
CASSKPLAGGSDTQYF
>many|.|TRBV27|TRBJ2-3
TGTGCCAGCAGTTTATGGGGCGCGAACACAGATACGCAGTATTTT
CASSLWGANTDTQYF
>many|TRBD1|TRBV27|TRBJ1-6
TGTGCCAGCAGTTTATCTGGGACAGGGAGCTTGGGTACGGGTGTGGCCCTCCACTTT
CASSLSGTGSLGTGVALHF
>.|.|TRBV5-4|TRBJ2-1
TGTGCCAGCAGCTTGAAGGGGGGTATGTATGAGCAGTTCTTC
CASSLKGGMYEQFF
>few|TRBD1|TRBV5-5|TRBJ2-3
TGTGCCAGCAGCGACGACAGGGTCACAGATACGCAGTATTTT
CASSDDRVTDTQYF
>many|TRBD1|TRBV7-2|TRBJ1-5
TGTGCCAGCAGCACCCGACAGGGTCATCAGCCCCAGCATTTT
CASSTRQGHQPQHF
>.|.|TRBV19|TRBJ1-1
TGTGCCAGTAGCGAGGCGGGGCAGGCCACTGAAGCTTTCTTT
CASSEAGQATEAFF
>many|.|TRBV28|TRBJ2-1
TGTGCCAGCAGTTGGGGAGGAGGCAATGAGCAGTTCTTC
CASSWGGGNEQFF
>many|.|TRBV19|TRBJ1-1
TGTGCCAGTAGTAGCCAACAGGGCCCATATCCCGAAGCTTTCTTT
CASSSQQGPYPEAFF
>many|TRBD2|TRBV15|TRBJ2-1
TGTGCCACCAGCAGAGATGTCCTAGCGGGAGGGCCCGATGAGCAGTTCTTC
CATSRDVLAGGPDEQFF
>few|TRBD2|TRBV7-7|TRBJ2-1
TGTGCCAGCAGCTCAAAGCGGGAGCATGACAATGAGCAGTTCTTC
CASSSKREHDNEQFF
>many|TRBD2|TRBV20-1|TRBJ2-3
TGCAGTGCTAGTGGCAGAGCGGGAGGGAGAGATACGCAGTATTTT
CSASGRAGGRDTQYF
>.|TRBD2|TRBV12-5|TRBJ2-1
TGTGCTAGTGGCTTAGCGGGAGAATACAATGAGCAGTTCTTC
CASGLAGEYNEQFF
>many|.|TRBV7-9|TRBJ1-1
TGTGCCAGCAGCTTAATAGACTGGAACACTGAAGCTTTCTTT
CASSLIDWNTEAFF
>many|TRBD2|TRBV24-1|TRBJ2-3
TGTGCCACCAGTGATTTGCCCGCTAGCGGATCCACAGATACGCAGTATTTT
CATSDLPASGSTDTQYF
>once|TRBD2|TRBV28|TRBJ2-5
TGTGCCAGCAGTTTCTGGACTAGCGGCGACCAAGAGACCCAGTACTTC
CASSFWTSGDQETQYF
>many|TRBD2|TRBV7-2|TRBJ2-1
TGTGCCCTTAGGACTAGTTCTTACAATGAGCAGTTCTTC
CALRTSSYNEQFF
>.|TRBD2|TRBV3-1|TRBJ2-5
TGTGCCAGCAGCGTGCTCACAGCGGGAACAGAGACCCAGTACTTC
CASSVLTAGTETQYF
>many|.|TRBV9|TRBJ1-1
TGTGCCAGCAGCGTAGGTGGGGTTGGGACAAAAGCTTTCTTT
CASSVGGVGTKAFF
>.|.|TRBV20-1|TRBJ1-6
TGCAGTGCAGCCTTGGGGCCCTATGATTCACCCCTCCACTTT
CSAALGPYDSPLHF
>few|.|TRBV7-3|TRBJ2-7
TGTGCCAGCATCAAATACGGTAACGAGCAGTACTTC
CASIKYGNEQYF
>many|.|TRBV7-2|TRBJ2-2
TGTGCCAGCAGCCCCCGATATGACATGCCAATAAACCGGGAGCTGTTTTTT
CASSPRYDMPINRELFF
>many|.|TRBV5-1|TRBJ1-1
TGCGCCAGCAGCTTTATCGGGGCTAACACTGAAGCTTTCTTT
CASSFIGANTEAFF
>many|TRBD1|TRBV6-5|TRBJ2-7
TGTGCCAGCAGTTACCCACGGACAGGGGAGCACGAGCAGTACTTC
CASSYPRTGEHEQYF
>.|TRBD2|TRBV6-2/TRBV6-3|TRBJ2-1
TGTGCCAGCACCTCGGGGGCCCGATCAACCGGGACTAGCGGCCTCGGTAAGCAGTTCTTC
CASTSGARSTGTSGLGKQFF
>many|.|TRBV18|TRBJ2-1
TGTGCCAGCTCACCGATATCGATCGATGAGCAGTTCTTC
CASSPISIDEQFF
>few|TRBD1|TRBV10-3|TRBJ2-1
TGTGCCATCAGTGTGCCGGGACAGGGTCCTAACAATGAGCAGTTCTTC
CAISVPGQGPNNEQFF